This TCR beta chain was recorded in a study of blood T cell repertoires in COVID-19. Seattle's cohort entered during active infection and was followed longitudinally. Profiling relied on immunoSEQ multiplex PCR, and the TCRdb table lists in-frame clones only, not all of them. The sample includes a few hundred thousand clones, nearly 90% of them seen just once. The CDR3 has 16 residues. The V end lost 4 bases, the J end lost 8 bases, and 24 bases lay between the germline ends. The germline gives CDR1 SGHRS, CDR2 YFSETQ. The source is a woman aged 60 to 75 with COVID-19, enrolled during active disease. The chain recombines TRBV5-1 with TRBJ2-5; tentative D call: TRBD2 (6 bases). Sequences were obtained from peripheral blood. CDR3 amino acids: CASSPRVGGSGVTQYF. Written as DNA, the CDR3 is TGCGCCAGCAGCCCACGGGTCGGGGGTTCCGGTGTTACCCAGTACTTC.